These 16 T cell receptor beta chains share one sample of origin, sequenced in a study of blood T cell repertoires in COVID-19. Assay: immunoSEQ multiplex PCR; the TCRdb copy retains only in-frame clones and omits some. The sample shows around 250,000 clones, roughly 86% of them seen only once. Material: peripheral blood. These receptors were collected from a man aged 18 to 30 with active or convalescent COVID-19.

The V call is TRBV24-1, the J call TRBJ2-5; 7 positions agree with TRBD2. With V trimmed by 5 bases and J by 3 bases, 8 bases remained unmatched. Germline V lookup: CDR1 KGHDR, CDR2 SFDVKD. CDR3 length: 15 residues. The CDR3 DNA reads TGTGCCACCAGTGCCCCATATGCGGGAGAAGAGACCCAGTACTTC. This encodes CATSAPYAGEETQYF.

The CDR3 bases are TGTGCCTGGCAACACGGGGAACTAGCGGGGCACAATGAGCAGTTCTTC. As protein: CAWQHGELAGHNEQFF. The chain has TRBV30 and TRBJ2-1; 10 nucleotides agree with TRBD2. The CDR3 contains 16 residues. Per the germline V gene, CDR1 is GTSNPN and CDR2 is SVGIG (reference sequence). The J segment lost 5 bases and the V segment lost 5 bases, leaving 12 bases of the junction unmatched.

This clone was picked up a small number of times. This sequence joins TRBV6-5 and TRBJ1-4; D not resolved. The V end lost 6 bases, the J end lost 7 bases, and 18 bases lay between the germline ends. Germline CDR1 is MNHEY and CDR2 is SVGAGI. The CDR3 length is 15 residues. The CDR3 loop is CASRGFGVGSEKLFF. CDR3 in DNA: TGTGCCAGCAGGGGCTTTGGGGTGGGGAGTGAAAAACTGTTTTTT.

The genes are TRBV7-2 and TRBJ2-1; D may be TRBD2 (7 bases). V gave up 1 base and J gave up 8 bases, with 15 bases separating them. This CDR3 has 15 amino acids. Germline V gene lookup returns CDR1 SGHTA and CDR2 FQGNSA. The CDR3 nucleotides read TGTGCCAGCAGCTTAGTAGGTGGGGGGGCCTATGAGCAGTTCTTC. This sequence encodes CASSLVGGGAYEQFF.

This rearrangement joins TRBV6-6 to TRBJ2-7, with 11 bases aligning to TRBD1. The CDR3 is 15 amino acids. The V gene's germline CDR1 is MNHNY and CDR2 SVGAGI (reference sequence). J was trimmed by 6 bases and V by 4 bases; bases with no gene match: 8. The CDR3: CASSSPGQGEREQYF. The DNA of the CDR3 is TGTGCCAGCAGTTCTCCGGGACAGGGGGAACGCGAGCAGTACTTC.

The chain carries TRBV24-1 and TRBJ2-2; D may be TRBD2 (6 bases). Germline assignment: CDR1 KGHDR and CDR2 SFDVKD. This CDR3 is built from 12 residues. V lost 4 bases and J lost 9, with 8 bases in between. CDR3 residues: CATSERDWELFF. CDR3 DNA: TGTGCCACCAGTGAGAGGGACTGGGAGCTGTTTTTT.

The J gene is TRBJ2-7, the V gene TRBV6-5, with a tentative D call TRBD1 (5 bases). V lost 7 bases and J lost 5, with 15 bases in between. Germline lookup yields CDR1 MNHEY and CDR2 SVGAGI. This CDR3 region has 13 residues. Here the CDR3 DNA reads TGTGCCAGCATTGGGGCTCTTTCCAACGAGCAGTACTTC. It yields the protein CASIGALSNEQYF.

V and J are TRBV5-1 and TRBJ2-1; 10 bases are a match to TRBD2. Germline lookup yields CDR1 SGHRS and CDR2 YFSETQ. Losses at the gene ends were 0 bases for V and 8 bases for J; bases not matched to a gene: 11. There are 17 residues in the CDR3. In nucleotides, the CDR3 is TGCGCCAGCAGCTTGGTGGCTAGCGGGAGCAGGTTCGATGAGCAGTTCTTC. It encodes CASSLVASGSRFDEQFF.

This rearrangement joins TRBV6-5 to TRBJ2-3, with TRBD2 identical over 8 bases. Germline values: CDR1 MNHEY, CDR2 SVGAGI. This CDR3 spans 14 amino acids. The ends lost 7 bases at V and 6 bases at J; junction bases unmatched: 9. The CDR3 DNA reads TGTGCCAGCATGTCTTCTCGCGGGGGGGATACGCAGTATTTT. Translated, it gives CASMSSRGGDTQYF.

The chain links TRBV30 to TRBJ1-2; TRBD1 agrees at 7 bases. With 3 bases clipped from V and 4 bases from J, the junction kept 8 bases outside the gene matches. The CDR3 runs to 14 residues. CDR1 and CDR2 from the germline V gene are GTSNPN and SVGIG (reference sequence). The CDR3: CAWSPNRDSYGYTF. The CDR3 nucleotides are TGTGCCTGGAGCCCAAACCGGGACAGCTATGGCTACACCTTC.

V and J are TRBV6-2 or TRBV6-3 and TRBJ1-2; D remains unclear. The CDR3 contains 12 residues. The germline CDR1 and CDR2 sequences are MNHEY and SVGEGT. Between the trimmed V and J ends, which lost 5 bases and 4 bases, there was a span of 8 bases. The CDR3 loop reads CASSHNSYGYTF. The CDR3 DNA reads TGTGCCAGCAGTCACAATTCCTATGGCTACACCTTC.

This clone was found once. This chain connects TRBV2 to TRBJ1-2, with D uncertain. Trimming took 5 bases from V and 0 from J, leaving 13 bases between them. CDR3 length: 15 amino acids. Germline assignment: CDR1 SNHLY and CDR2 FYNNEI. CDR3 nucleotide sequence: TGTGCCAGCAGTCCGGACGTAGCGACTAACTATGGCTACACCTTC. This gives the protein CASSPDVATNYGYTF.

This rearrangement joins TRBV12-5 to TRBJ1-5, with 8 positions matching TRBD1. CDR1 is LGHNT and CDR2 is FRNRAP in the germline V gene. With V trimmed by 4 bases and J by 0 bases, 8 bases remained unmatched. CDR3 length equals 17 residues. CDR3 nucleotides: TGTGCTAGTGGTTCGAGGACAGGGACAAATAGCAATCAGCCCCAGCATTTT. Translated, it gives CASGSRTGTNSNQPQHF.

This clone has just one count. The chain uses TRBV19 and TRBJ1-6, with 9 bases identical to TRBD1. V was clipped by 4 bases and J by 7 bases; unmatched bases: 5. Looked up from germline, CDR1 is LNHDA and CDR2 is SQIVND (reference sequence). The CDR3 runs 15 residues. DNA for the CDR3: TGTGCCAGTAGTAATTCAGGACAGGGGAATTCACCCCTCCACTTT. Protein sequence: CASSNSGQGNSPLHF.

V is TRBV29-1 and J is TRBJ2-1; D may be TRBD1 (6 bases). The CDR3 spans 13 residues. Between the trimmed V and J ends, which lost 1 base and 7 bases, there was a span of 11 bases. The V gene's germline CDR1 is SQVTM and CDR2 ANQGSEA. The CDR3 bases are TGCAGCGTTGAAGGCACTAGGGGGAATGAGCAGTTCTTC. This encodes CSVEGTRGNEQFF.

A few counts support this clone. The chain is built from TRBV2 and TRBJ2-7; 7 bases agree with TRBD1. The junction had 9 bases not matched to a gene; V was cut back by 4 bases and J by 0 bases. The CDR3 consists of 16 residues. CDR1 is SNHLY, CDR2 FYNNEI, per germline. The CDR3 reads CASSGAGGRSSYEQYF. As DNA, the CDR3 is TGTGCCAGCAGTGGGGCAGGGGGTAGAAGCTCCTACGAGCAGTACTTC. Combining the CDR3 with reference TRBV2 and TRBJ2-7 gives the whole variable domain EPEVTQTPSHQVTQMGQEVILRCVPISNHLYFYWYRQILGQKVEFLVSFYNNEISEKSEIFDDQFSVERPDGSNFTLKIRSTKLEDSAMYFCASSGAGGRSSYEQYFGPGTRLTVT.